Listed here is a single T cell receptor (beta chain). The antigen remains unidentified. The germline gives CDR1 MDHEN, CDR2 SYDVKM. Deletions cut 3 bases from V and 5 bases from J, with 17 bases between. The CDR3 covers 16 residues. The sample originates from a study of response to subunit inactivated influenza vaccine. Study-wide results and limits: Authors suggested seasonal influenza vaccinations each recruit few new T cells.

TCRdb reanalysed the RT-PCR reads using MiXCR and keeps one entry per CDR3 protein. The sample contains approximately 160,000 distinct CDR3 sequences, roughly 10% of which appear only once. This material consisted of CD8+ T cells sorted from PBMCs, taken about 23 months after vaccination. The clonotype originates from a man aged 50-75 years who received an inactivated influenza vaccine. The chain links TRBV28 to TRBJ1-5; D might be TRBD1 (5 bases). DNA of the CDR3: TGTGCCAGCAGTTTCGTCGGGACGAAAAACTATCAGCCCCAGCATTTT. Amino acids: CASSFVGTKNYQPQHF. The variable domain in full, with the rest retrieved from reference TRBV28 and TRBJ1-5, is DVKVTQSSRYLVKRTGEKVFLECVQDMDHENMFWYRQDPGLGLRLIYFSYDVKMKEKGDIPEGYSVSREKKERFSLILESASTNQTSMYLCASSFVGTKNYQPQHFGDGTRLSIL.